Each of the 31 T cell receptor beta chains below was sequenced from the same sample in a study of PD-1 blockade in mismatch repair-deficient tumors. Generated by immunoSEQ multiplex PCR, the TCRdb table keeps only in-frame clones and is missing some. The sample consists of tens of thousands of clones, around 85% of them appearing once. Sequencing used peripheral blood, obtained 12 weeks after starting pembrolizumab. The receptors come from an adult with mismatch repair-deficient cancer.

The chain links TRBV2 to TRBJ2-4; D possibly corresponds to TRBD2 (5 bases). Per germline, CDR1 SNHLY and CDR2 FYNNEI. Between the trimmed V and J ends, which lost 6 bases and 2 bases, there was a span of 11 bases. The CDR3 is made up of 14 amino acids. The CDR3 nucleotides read TGTGCCAGCAGCGACACTAGGACCAAAAACATTCAGTACTTC. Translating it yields CASSDTRTKNIQYF.

CDR3 amino acids: CASSPSRNSYEQYF. Written as DNA, the CDR3 is TGCGCCAGCAGCCCTAGCAGGAACTCCTACGAGCAGTACTTC. The V and J genes are TRBV5-1 and TRBJ2-7; D is possibly TRBD2 (5 bases). V was pared by 4 bases and J by 0 bases, with 11 bases between. Germline V lookup: CDR1 SGHRS, CDR2 YFSETQ. This CDR3 contains 14 residues.

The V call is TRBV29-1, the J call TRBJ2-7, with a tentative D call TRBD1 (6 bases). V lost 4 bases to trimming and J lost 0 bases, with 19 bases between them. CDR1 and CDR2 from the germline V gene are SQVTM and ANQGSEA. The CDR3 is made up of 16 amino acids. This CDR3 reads CSVAGVRSKSSYEQYF. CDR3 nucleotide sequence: TGCAGCGTTGCAGGGGTTCGCTCAAAGAGCTCCTACGAGCAGTACTTC.

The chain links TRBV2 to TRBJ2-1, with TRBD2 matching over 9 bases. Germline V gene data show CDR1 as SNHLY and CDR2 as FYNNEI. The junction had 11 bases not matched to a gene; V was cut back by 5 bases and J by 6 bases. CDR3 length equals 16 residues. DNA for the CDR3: TGTGCCAGCAGTACAGATAGCGGGAGTCAACTCAATGAGCAGTTCTTC. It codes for CASSTDSGSQLNEQFF.

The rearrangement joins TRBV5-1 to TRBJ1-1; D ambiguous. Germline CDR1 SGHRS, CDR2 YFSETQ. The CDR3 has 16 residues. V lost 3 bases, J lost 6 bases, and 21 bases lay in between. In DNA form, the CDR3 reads TGCGCCAGCAGCTCGACTGCCGGACCCCAAGGTGCTGAAGCTTTCTTT. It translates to CASSSTAGPQGAEAFF.

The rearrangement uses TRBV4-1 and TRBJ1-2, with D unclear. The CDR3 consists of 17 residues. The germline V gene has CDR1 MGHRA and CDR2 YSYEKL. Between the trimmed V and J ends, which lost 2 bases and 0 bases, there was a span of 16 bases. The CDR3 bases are TGCGCCAGCAGCCAACCGTTCCCAAGAACCTCTAACTATGGCTACACCTTC. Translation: CASSQPFPRTSNYGYTF.

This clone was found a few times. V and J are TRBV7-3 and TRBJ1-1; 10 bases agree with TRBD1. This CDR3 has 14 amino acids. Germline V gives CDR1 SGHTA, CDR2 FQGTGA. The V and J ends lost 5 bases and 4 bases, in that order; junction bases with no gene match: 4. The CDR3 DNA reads TGTGCCAGCAGCCGGGACAGGGGAGTCACTGAAGCTTTCTTT. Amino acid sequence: CASSRDRGVTEAFF.

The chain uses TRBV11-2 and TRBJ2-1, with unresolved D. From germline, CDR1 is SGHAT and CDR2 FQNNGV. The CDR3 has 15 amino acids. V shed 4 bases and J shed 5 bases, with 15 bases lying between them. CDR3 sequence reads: CASSSWLTEHNEQFF. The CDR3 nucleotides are TGTGCCAGCAGCTCGTGGCTCACGGAACACAATGAGCAGTTCTTC.

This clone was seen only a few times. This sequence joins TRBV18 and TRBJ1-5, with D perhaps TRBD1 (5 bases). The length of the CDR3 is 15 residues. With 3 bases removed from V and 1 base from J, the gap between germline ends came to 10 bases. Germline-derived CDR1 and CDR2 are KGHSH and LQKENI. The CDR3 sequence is CASSPQGGSNQPQHF. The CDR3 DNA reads TGTGCCAGCTCACCGCAGGGTGGCAGCAATCAGCCCCAGCATTTT.

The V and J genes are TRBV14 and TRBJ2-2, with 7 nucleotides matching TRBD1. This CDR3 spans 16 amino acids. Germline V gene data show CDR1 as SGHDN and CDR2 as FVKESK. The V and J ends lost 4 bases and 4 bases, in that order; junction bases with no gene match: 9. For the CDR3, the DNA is TGTGCCAGCAGCCGACAGACAGGGACGGGCACCGGGGAGCTGTTTTTT. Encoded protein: CASSRQTGTGTGELFF.

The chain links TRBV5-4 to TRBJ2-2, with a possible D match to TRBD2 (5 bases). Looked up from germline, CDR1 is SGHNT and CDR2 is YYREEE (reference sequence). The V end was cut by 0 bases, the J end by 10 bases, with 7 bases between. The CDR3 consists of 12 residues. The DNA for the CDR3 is TGTGCCAGCAGCTTGGTCCGGGAGGAGCTGTTTTTT. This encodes CASSLVREELFF.

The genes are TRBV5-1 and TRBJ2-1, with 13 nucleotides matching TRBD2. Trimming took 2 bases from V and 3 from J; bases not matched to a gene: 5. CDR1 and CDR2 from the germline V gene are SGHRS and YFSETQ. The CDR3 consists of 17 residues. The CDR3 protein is CASSLTSGRGNYNEQFF. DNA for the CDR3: TGCGCCAGCAGCTTAACTAGCGGGAGGGGAAACTACAATGAGCAGTTCTTC.

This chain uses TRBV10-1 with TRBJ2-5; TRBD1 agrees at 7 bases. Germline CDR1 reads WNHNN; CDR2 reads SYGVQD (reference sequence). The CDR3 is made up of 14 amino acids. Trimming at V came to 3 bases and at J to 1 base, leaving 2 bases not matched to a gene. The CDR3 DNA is TGCGCCAGCAGTGACGGGACAGTCCAAGAGACCCAGTACTTC. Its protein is CASSDGTVQETQYF.

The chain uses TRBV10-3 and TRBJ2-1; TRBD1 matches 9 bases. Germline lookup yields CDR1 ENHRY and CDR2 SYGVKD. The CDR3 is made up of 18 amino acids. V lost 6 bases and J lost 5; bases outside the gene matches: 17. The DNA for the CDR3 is TGTGCCATCAGGAGGAACCCTTTCGGGACAGGGTTCGACAATGAGCAGTTCTTC. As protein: CAIRRNPFGTGFDNEQFF.

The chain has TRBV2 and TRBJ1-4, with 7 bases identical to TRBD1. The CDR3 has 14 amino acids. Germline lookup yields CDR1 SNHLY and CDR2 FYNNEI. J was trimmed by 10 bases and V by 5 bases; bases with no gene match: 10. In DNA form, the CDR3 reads TGTGCCAGCAGTCTGGAAGGGGGCGACGGAAAACTGTTTTTT. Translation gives CASSLEGGDGKLFF. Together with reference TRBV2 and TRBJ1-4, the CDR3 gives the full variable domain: EPEVTQTPSHQVTQMGQEVILRCVPISNHLYFYWYRQILGQKVEFLVSFYNNEISEKSEIFDDQFSVERPDGSNFTLKIRSTKLEDSAMYFCASSLEGGDGKLFFGSGTQLSVL.

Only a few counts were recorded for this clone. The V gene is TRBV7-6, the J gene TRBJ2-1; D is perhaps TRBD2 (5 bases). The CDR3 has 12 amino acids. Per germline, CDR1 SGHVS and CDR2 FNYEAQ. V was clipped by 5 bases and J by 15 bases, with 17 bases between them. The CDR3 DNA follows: TGTGCCAGCAGCCCCGACCGCGGCGGACTGTTCTTC. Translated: CASSPDRGGLFF.

Here the CDR3 reads CASSFGDGGNTIYF. CDR3 nucleotide sequence: TGCGCCAGCAGCTTCGGGGACGGTGGAAACACCATATATTTT. V is TRBV5-1 and J is TRBJ1-3; maybe TRBD1 (5 bases). V was cut by 2 bases and J by 3 bases, with 9 bases left in between. The CDR3 covers 14 residues. Germline assignment: CDR1 SGHRS and CDR2 YFSETQ. The full variable domain, rest sourced from reference TRBV5-1 and TRBJ1-3, is KAGVTQTPRYLIKTRGQQVTLSCSPISGHRSVSWYQQTPGQGLQFLFEYFSETQRNKGNFPGRFSGRQFSNSRSEMNVSTLELGDSALYLCASSFGDGGNTIYFGEGSWLTVV.

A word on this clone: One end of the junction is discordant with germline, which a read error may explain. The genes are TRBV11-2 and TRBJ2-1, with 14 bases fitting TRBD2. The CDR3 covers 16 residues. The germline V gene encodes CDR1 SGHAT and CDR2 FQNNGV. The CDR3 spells CASSLEGTSGRGEQFF. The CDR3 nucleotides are TGTGCCAGCAGCCTAGAGGGGACTAGCGGGAGAGGTGAGCAGTTCTTC.

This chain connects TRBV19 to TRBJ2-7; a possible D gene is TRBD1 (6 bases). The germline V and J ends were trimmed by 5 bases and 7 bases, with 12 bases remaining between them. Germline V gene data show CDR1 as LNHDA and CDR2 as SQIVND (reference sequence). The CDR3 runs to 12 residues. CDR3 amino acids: CASSSGTPEQYF. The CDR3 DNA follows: TGTGCCAGTAGTTCGGGGACACCGGAGCAGTACTTC.

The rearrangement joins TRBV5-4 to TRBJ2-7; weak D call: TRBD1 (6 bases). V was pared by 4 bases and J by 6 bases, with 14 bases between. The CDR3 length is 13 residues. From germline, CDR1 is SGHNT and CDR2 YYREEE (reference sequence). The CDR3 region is CASSTNREFEQYF. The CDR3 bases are TGTGCCAGCAGCACGAACAGGGAATTCGAGCAGTACTTC.

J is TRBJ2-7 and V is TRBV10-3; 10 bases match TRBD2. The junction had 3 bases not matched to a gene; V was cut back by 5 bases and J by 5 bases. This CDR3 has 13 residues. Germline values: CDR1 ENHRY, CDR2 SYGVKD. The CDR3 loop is CAISTGLADEQYF. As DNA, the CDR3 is TGTGCCATCAGTACCGGACTAGCGGACGAGCAGTACTTC.

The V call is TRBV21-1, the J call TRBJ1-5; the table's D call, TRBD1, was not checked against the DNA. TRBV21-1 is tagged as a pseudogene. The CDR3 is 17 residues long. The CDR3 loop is CASSTPLSDRSDQPQHF. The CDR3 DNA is TGTGCCAGCAGCACTCCGCTTTCTGACAGGTCGGATCAGCCCCAGCATTTT.

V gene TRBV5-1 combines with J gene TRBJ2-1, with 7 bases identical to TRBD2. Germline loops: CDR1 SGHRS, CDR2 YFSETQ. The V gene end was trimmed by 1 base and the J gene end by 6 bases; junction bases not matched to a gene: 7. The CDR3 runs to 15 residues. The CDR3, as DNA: TGCGCCAGCAGCTTGACTAGCGTGGAACCCAATGAGCAGTTCTTC. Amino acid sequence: CASSLTSVEPNEQFF.

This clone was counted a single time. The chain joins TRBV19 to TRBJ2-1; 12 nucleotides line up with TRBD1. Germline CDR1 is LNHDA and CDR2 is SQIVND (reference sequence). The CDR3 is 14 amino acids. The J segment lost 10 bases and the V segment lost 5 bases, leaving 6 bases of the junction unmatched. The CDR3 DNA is TGTGCCAGTAGTGACCGGGGGACAGGGGGCGAGCAGTTCTTC. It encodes CASSDRGTGGEQFF.

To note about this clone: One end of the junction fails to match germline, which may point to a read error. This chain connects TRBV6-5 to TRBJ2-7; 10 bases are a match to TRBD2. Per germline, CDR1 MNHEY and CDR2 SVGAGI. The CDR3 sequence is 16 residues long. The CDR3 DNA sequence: TGTGCCAGCAGTTACTCGAAGCGGGAGGGCTCCCACGAGCAGTACTTC. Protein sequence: CASSYSKREGSHEQYF.

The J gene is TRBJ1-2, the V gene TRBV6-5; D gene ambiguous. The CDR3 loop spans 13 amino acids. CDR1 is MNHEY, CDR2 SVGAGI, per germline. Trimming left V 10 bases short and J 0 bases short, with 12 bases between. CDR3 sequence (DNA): TGTGCCACCCGGAGGGATTCTAACTATGGCTACACCTTC. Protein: CATRRDSNYGYTF.

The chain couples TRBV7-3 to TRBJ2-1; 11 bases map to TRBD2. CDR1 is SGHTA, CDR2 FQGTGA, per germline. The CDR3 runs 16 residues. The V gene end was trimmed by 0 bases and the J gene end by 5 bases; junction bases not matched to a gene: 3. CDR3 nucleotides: TGTGCCAGCAGCTTAACCACTAGCGGGAGAGACAATGAGCAGTTCTTC. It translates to CASSLTTSGRDNEQFF.

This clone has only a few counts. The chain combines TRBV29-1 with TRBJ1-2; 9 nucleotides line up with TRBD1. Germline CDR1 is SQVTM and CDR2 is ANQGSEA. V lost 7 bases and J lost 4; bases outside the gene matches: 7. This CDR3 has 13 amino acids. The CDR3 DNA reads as TGCAGCGCGAAGCAACAGGGGGCCTATGGCTACACCTTC. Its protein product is CSAKQQGAYGYTF.

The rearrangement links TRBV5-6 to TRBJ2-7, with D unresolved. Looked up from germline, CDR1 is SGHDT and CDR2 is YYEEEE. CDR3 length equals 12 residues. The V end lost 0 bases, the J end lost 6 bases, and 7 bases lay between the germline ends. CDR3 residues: CASSLVGIEQYF. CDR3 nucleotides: TGTGCCAGCAGCTTGGTGGGGATCGAGCAGTACTTC.

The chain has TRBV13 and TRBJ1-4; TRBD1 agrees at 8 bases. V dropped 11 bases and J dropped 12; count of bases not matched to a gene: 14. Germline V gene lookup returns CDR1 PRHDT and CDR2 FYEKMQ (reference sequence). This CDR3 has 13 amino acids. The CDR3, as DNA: TGTGCCCCCCTCGGGACAGGCCCCTCTGAACTGTTTTTT. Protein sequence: CAPLGTGPSELFF.

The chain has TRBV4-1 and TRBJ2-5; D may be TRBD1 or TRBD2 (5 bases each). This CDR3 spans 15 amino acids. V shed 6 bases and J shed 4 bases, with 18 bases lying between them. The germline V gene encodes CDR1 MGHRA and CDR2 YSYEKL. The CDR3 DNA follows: TGCGCCAGCAGTGAACGGGGCAGGGTGGGAGAGACCCAGTACTTC. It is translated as CASSERGRVGETQYF.